This entry lists 26 T cell receptor beta chains sequenced from one sample in a study of T cells in tumors after PD-1 blockade (dated by TCRdb to the late 2010s). The sample's time point, from its label and the paper: after anti-PD-1 therapy. The method behind the library was the immunoSEQ multiplex PCR assay. The table comes from immuneACCESS by way of TCRdb, which keeps in-frame sequences with V and J called. Part of the clones is missing from these tables; in studies checked, under half for an unresolved V gene and the rest for unknown reasons. The sample includes approximately 60,000 clones, with over 65% observed a single time. The biggest ten clones account for 4.7% of the sample. The sample in question was PBMCs, obtained after anti-PD-1 treatment. These receptors all come from a human donor with basal cell carcinoma.

This clone was observed a handful of times. CDR3 nucleotide sequence: TGTGCCAGCAGTGGGCCGACTAGCTCCTACGAGCAGTACTTC. This sequence encodes CASSGPTSSYEQYF. The V call is TRBV2, the J call TRBJ2-7; a weak D match, TRBD2 (6 bases). Per the germline V gene, CDR1 is SNHLY and CDR2 is FYNNEI. V lost 4 bases to trimming and J lost 0 bases, with 10 bases between them. The CDR3 contains 14 residues.

This chain connects TRBV14 to TRBJ2-7; tentatively, D is TRBD2 (5 bases). The CDR3 covers 13 residues. Trimming stripped 0 bases from V and 7 bases from J, with 10 bases between. Germline V gene sequence: CDR1 SGHDN, CDR2 FVKESK. The CDR3 DNA reads as TGTGCCAGCAGCCAAGATCGGGGTAGGGAGCAGTACTTC. Translating gives CASSQDRGREQYF.

Regarding this clone: Other DNA sequences of this sample code for an identical CDR3. CDR3 nucleotides: TGTGCCAGCTCACCACCGGTAGGGATCGACGAGCAGTACTTC. Amino acid sequence: CASSPPVGIDEQYF. The V call is TRBV18, the J call TRBJ2-7; no clear D. The V gene's germline CDR1 is KGHSH and CDR2 LQKENI. This CDR3 region has 14 residues. Trimming took off 0 bases at V and 5 bases at J, with 11 bases between the two ends.

This clone has only a few counts. The chain joins TRBV19 to TRBJ2-7; TRBD2 aligns across 10 bases. The CDR3 is 14 amino acids. Germline V gene sequence: CDR1 LNHDA, CDR2 SQIVND (reference sequence). V trimming: 7 bases; J trimming: 0 bases; junction bases outside the gene matches: 3. The CDR3 protein is CASKPSGGSYEQYF. CDR3 nucleotides: TGTGCCAGTAAACCTAGCGGGGGCTCCTACGAGCAGTACTTC.

This clone was picked up a small number of times. This chain links TRBV5-4 with TRBJ2-3, with TRBD1 identical over 8 bases. This CDR3 contains 15 residues. V lost 0 bases and J lost 4; bases outside the gene matches: 4. Germline assignment: CDR1 SGHNT and CDR2 YYREEE (reference sequence). CDR3: CASSLGDRLSDTQYF. The DNA of the CDR3 is TGTGCCAGCAGCTTGGGGGACAGGCTCTCAGATACGCAGTATTTT.

In DNA form, the CDR3 reads TGTGCCAGCAATCCGGGGGGTGAAAAACTGTTTTTT. Translating it yields CASNPGGEKLFF. The chain carries TRBV7-9 and TRBJ1-4; D is possibly TRBD1 (5 bases). The germline V gene encodes CDR1 SEHNR and CDR2 FQNEAQ (reference sequence). The ends were cut back, 7 bases at V and 7 bases at J, with 10 bases in the middle. The CDR3 is made up of 12 amino acids.

The CDR3 protein is CASSPSAGVQREFF. The CDR3 DNA is TGTGCCAGCAGTCCCTCCGCGGGGGTGCAAAGGGAGTTCTTC. V is TRBV6-5 and J is TRBJ2-1; 7 bases map to TRBD2. Germline CDR1 MNHEY, CDR2 SVGAGI. Trimming at V came to 5 bases and at J to 14 bases, leaving 15 bases not matched to a gene. This CDR3 is 14 amino acids long.

J is TRBJ2-7 and V is TRBV18, with TRBD2 as a possible D gene (5 bases). Germline V CDR1 and CDR2: KGHSH, LQKENI. CDR3 length: 13 residues. The V end lost 5 bases, the J end lost 2 bases, and 10 bases lay between the germline ends. Here the CDR3 reads CASSGGSAYEQYF. The CDR3 nucleotides are TGTGCCAGCTCAGGCGGGTCAGCCTACGAGCAGTACTTC.

As concerns this clone: Within the sample, other DNA sequences also encode this same CDR3. The genes are TRBV29-1 and TRBJ2-5; D is uncertain. CDR1 and CDR2 (germline): SQVTM, ANQGSEA. This CDR3 is built from 13 residues. Trimming cost V 6 bases and J 1 base, with 12 bases left between them. CDR3 sequence reads: CSVEVPSQETQYF. CDR3 coding DNA: TGCAGCGTCGAGGTCCCTAGCCAAGAGACCCAGTACTTC.

This clone turned up a few times. This chain joins TRBV6-4 and TRBJ2-1, with TRBD1 as a possible D gene (6 bases). This CDR3 is 15 amino acids long. V gave up 3 bases and J gave up 0 bases, with 9 bases separating them. The germline V gene has CDR1 MRHNA and CDR2 SNTAGT. This CDR3 reads CASSEQGHSYNEQFF. The CDR3 region has the DNA TGTGCCAGCAGTGAACAGGGTCACTCCTACAATGAGCAGTTCTTC.

V and J are TRBV5-1 and TRBJ1-6; 7 positions match TRBD1. Germline CDR1 reads SGHRS; CDR2 reads YFSETQ. The CDR3 length is 15 residues. J gave up 10 bases and V 0 bases, and 7 bases lay outside the gene matches. As DNA, the CDR3 is TGCGCCAGCAGCTTGGCCGGGACAGAATCCTCACCCCTCCACTTT. Amino acids: CASSLAGTESSPLHF.

The chain uses TRBV6-4 and TRBJ2-2, with unresolved D. Germline assignment: CDR1 MRHNA and CDR2 SNTAGT. V lost 0 bases to trimming and J lost 8 bases, with 7 bases between them. CDR3 length: 13 residues. The DNA for the CDR3 is TGTGCCAGCAGTGACTCGAGAGGAGGGGAGCTGTTTTTT. Its protein is CASSDSRGGELFF.

DNA of the CDR3: TGTGCCAGCAGCCAAGATAGGGCGGGGACTCTTCCTGGGGCCAACGTCCTGACTTTC. It codes for CASSQDRAGTLPGANVLTF. V usage is TRBV4-2 and J usage is TRBJ2-6; a possible D gene is TRBD2 (6 bases). Germline V gene data show CDR1 as LGHNA and CDR2 as YNFKEQ. Trimming cost V 0 bases and J 2 bases, with 17 bases left between them. The CDR3 has 19 residues.

This chain joins TRBV29-1 and TRBJ2-3, with 9 bases identical to TRBD1. The germline gives CDR1 SQVTM, CDR2 ANQGSEA. The CDR3 covers 13 residues. V shed 5 bases, J shed 4 bases, and the junction held 4 bases outside the gene matches. The CDR3 sequence: CSVRDRESDTQYF. The CDR3, as DNA: TGCAGCGTTAGGGACAGGGAATCAGATACGCAGTATTTT.

The sample holds a few counts of this clone. The rearrangement uses TRBV19 and TRBJ2-5, with 10 nucleotides matching TRBD2. Looked up from germline, CDR1 is LNHDA and CDR2 is SQIVND (reference sequence). The CDR3 extends over 13 amino acids. After removal of 7 bases from V and 7 bases from J, the junction contained 6 bases not matched to a gene. For the CDR3, the DNA is TGTGCCAGTACCCCTAGCGGGGGAGGGACCCAGTACTTC. Its protein is CASTPSGGGTQYF.

V is TRBV21-1 and J is TRBJ2-7; the listed D gene, TRBD1, was not tested against the DNA. TRBV21-1 is labeled a pseudogene. The CDR3 is 17 residues long. The chain's CDR3 is CASSSQKSDRSSYEQYF. CDR3 bases: TGTGCCAGCAGCTCCCAGAAATCCGACAGGAGCTCCTACGAGCAGTACTTC.

This rearrangement joins TRBV5-6 to TRBJ2-3, with TRBD1 matching 8 bases. Unmatched junction bases numbered 1, after V lost 4 bases and J lost 3 bases. The CDR3 loop spans 13 amino acids. Germline-derived CDR1 and CDR2 are SGHDT and YYEEEE. Here the CDR3 reads CASSRQGTDTQYF. CDR3 sequence (DNA): TGTGCCAGCAGCCGACAGGGGACAGATACGCAGTATTTT.

The chain recombines TRBV30 with TRBJ1-5; D ambiguous. The CDR3 runs to 16 residues. V lost 0 bases and J 3 bases, leaving 15 bases between the germline ends. Germline V lookup: CDR1 GTSNPN, CDR2 SVGIG (reference sequence). CDR3 sequence reads: CAWSVKSGLPNQPQHF. The CDR3 nucleotides read TGTGCCTGGAGTGTAAAATCGGGGTTGCCCAATCAGCCCCAGCATTTT.

The chain carries TRBV18 and TRBJ2-1, with 7 bases matching TRBD1. The CDR3 spans 16 residues. In germline, CDR1 is KGHSH, CDR2 LQKENI. V was clipped by 1 base and J by 0 bases; unmatched bases: 3. CDR3 sequence: CASSPLTGRSYNEQFF. The CDR3 nucleotides read TGTGCCAGCTCACCACTGACAGGGCGCTCCTACAATGAGCAGTTCTTC.

The chain has TRBV5-4 and TRBJ1-3, with no clear D. CDR3 size: 15 residues. Trimming removed 0 bases at V and 0 bases at J, with 7 bases between. Germline V CDR1 and CDR2: SGHNT, YYREEE (reference sequence). CDR3 in DNA: TGTGCCAGCAGCTTGGATACTACCTCTGGAAACACCATATATTTT. Translating gives CASSLDTTSGNTIYF.

This clone occurred a few times. The gene calls are TRBV6-1 and TRBJ1-2; D is uncertain. The CDR3 runs 15 residues. Trimming left V 2 bases short and J 3 bases short, with 13 bases between. Germline loops: CDR1 MNHNS, CDR2 SASEGT. The CDR3 here is CASSERAGDHYGYTF. The CDR3 DNA sequence: TGTGCCAGCAGTGAAAGGGCAGGCGATCACTATGGCTACACCTTC.

The gene calls are TRBV27 and TRBJ2-2; the D is unclear. Looked up from germline, CDR1 is MNHEY and CDR2 is SMNVEV (reference sequence). The V end lost 5 bases, the J end lost 1 base, and 11 bases lay between the germline ends. The CDR3 runs to 15 residues. The CDR3 DNA is TGTGCCAGCAGTGCCGTAGTTGAGAACACCGGGGAGCTGTTTTTT. Residues: CASSAVVENTGELFF.

V is TRBV7-9 and J is TRBJ2-5; 7 positions agree with TRBD1. From germline, CDR1 is SEHNR and CDR2 FQNEAQ (reference sequence). Trimming took 5 bases from V and 3 from J; bases not matched to a gene: 9. This CDR3 region has 15 residues. CDR3 sequence (DNA): TGTGCCAGCAGCACCCGACAGGGACCAAAAGAGACCCAGTACTTC. It is translated as CASSTRQGPKETQYF.

The chain recombines TRBV5-1 with TRBJ2-1; weak D call: TRBD1 (5 bases). The CDR3 is 14 amino acids. Per germline, CDR1 SGHRS and CDR2 YFSETQ. Between the trimmed V and J ends, which lost 0 bases and 4 bases, there was a span of 8 bases. In nucleotides, the CDR3 is TGCGCCAGCAGCTTGGAACAGGATTACAATGAGCAGTTCTTC. Protein: CASSLEQDYNEQFF.

CDR3 residues: CASSPGTGPYNEQFF. CDR3 bases: TGTGCCAGTAGTCCGGGGACAGGGCCCTACAATGAGCAGTTCTTC. This chain links TRBV19 with TRBJ2-1; 9 positions match TRBD1. The CDR3 loop spans 15 amino acids. Germline lookup yields CDR1 LNHDA and CDR2 SQIVND (reference sequence). The J segment lost 2 bases and the V segment lost 5 bases, leaving 4 bases of the junction unmatched.

The genes are TRBV5-5 and TRBJ2-6, with 7 bases fitting TRBD2. Germline-derived CDR1 and CDR2 are SGHKS and YYEKEE (reference sequence). With V trimmed by 0 bases and J by 2 bases, 5 bases remained unmatched. The CDR3 contains 17 residues. CDR3 amino acids: CASSLEGGGAGANVLTF. The CDR3 DNA follows: TGTGCCAGCAGCTTGGAAGGTGGGGGGGCTGGGGCCAACGTCCTGACTTTC.